This T cell receptor beta chain emerged from a study of cytomegalovirus exposure and HLA in healthy donors. The method was immunoSEQ multiplex PCR; TCRdb's version includes in-frame clones alone and lacks a portion of them. The table has roughly 110,000 clones, about 85% seen once. This CDR3 is built from 13 residues. The germline CDR1 and CDR2 sequences are ENHRY and SYGVKD. The V gene end was trimmed by 4 bases and the J gene end by 7 bases; junction bases not matched to a gene: 2. V gene TRBV10-3 combines with J gene TRBJ1-4, with 8 bases identical to TRBD1. Sequenced material: PBMCs. The source of this sequence is a woman between 18 and 29 years old in good health and CMV-seropositive. Written as DNA, the CDR3 is TGTGCCATCAGTGGAGGACAGGGTGAAAAACTGTTTTTT. Protein product: CAISGGQGEKLFF.